The T cell receptor (beta chain) under discussion was sequenced for a study of T cell responses to AZD1222 COVID-19 vaccine. Study outcomes and limitations: CD4 TCRs associated with vaccination spanned spike, dominating at 160-218 and 743-854. Females outnumbered males among donors, who were mostly white British; clonal diversity was possibly underestimated. Baseline serology detected seropositivity in only five or six AZD1222 recipients.

Regarding this clone: Its antigen is still unknown.

Using immunoSEQ multiplex PCR, the repertoire was profiled, and TCRdb retains in-frame clones only, with some absent. The data hold about 140,000 clones, with 85% to 90% observed a single time. The specimen comprised peripheral blood, sampled 28 days after the second AZD1222 dose. This TCR was recovered from an adult who received the AZD1222 COVID-19 vaccine.

Written as DNA, the CDR3 is TGTGCCAGCAGTTTCAGAGAGAACACTGAAGCTTTCTTT. It encodes CASSFRENTEAFF. The chain recombines TRBV27 with TRBJ1-1; no definite D call. CDR1 and CDR2 (germline): MNHEY, SMNVEV (reference sequence). The CDR3 spans 13 residues. Trimming stripped 3 bases from V and 1 base from J, with 6 bases between.